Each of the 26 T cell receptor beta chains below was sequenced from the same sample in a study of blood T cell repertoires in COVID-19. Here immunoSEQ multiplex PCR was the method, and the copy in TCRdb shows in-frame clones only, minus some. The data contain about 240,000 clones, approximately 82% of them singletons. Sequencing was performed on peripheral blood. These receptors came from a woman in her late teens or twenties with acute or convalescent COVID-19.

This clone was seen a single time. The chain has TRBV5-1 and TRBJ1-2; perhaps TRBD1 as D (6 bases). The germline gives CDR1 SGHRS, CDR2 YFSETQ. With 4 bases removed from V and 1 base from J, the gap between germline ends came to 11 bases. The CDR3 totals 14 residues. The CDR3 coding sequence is TGCGCCAGCAGCCCAAGGACAGATAACTATGGCTACACCTTC. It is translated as CASSPRTDNYGYTF.

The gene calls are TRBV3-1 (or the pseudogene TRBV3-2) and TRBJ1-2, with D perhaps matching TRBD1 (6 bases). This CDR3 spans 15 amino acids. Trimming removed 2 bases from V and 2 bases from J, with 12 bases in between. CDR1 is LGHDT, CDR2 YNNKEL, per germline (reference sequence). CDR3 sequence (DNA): TGTGCCAGCAGCCAACAGGGGATCGGGAACTATGGCTACACCTTC. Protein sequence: CASSQQGIGNYGYTF.

CDR3 coding DNA: TGTGCCAGCTCACGCTGGACAGGGGGTCCGACCGGGCCCACTGAAGCTTTCTTT. Amino acids: CASSRWTGGPTGPTEAFF. This rearrangement joins TRBV18 to TRBJ1-1, with 10 bases that match TRBD1. Germline CDR1 reads KGHSH; CDR2 reads LQKENI. J lost 4 bases, V lost 4 bases, and 15 bases had no gene match. This CDR3 is built from 18 residues.

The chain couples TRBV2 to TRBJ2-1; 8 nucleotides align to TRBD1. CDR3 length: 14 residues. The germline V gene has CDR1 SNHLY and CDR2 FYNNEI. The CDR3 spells CASLRRQGMNEQFF. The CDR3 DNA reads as TGTGCGAGCCTTCGGAGACAGGGGATGAATGAGCAGTTCTTC. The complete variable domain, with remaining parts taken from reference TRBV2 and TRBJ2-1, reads EPEVTQTPSHQVTQMGQEVILRCVPISNHLYFYWYRQILGQKVEFLVSFYNNEISEKSEIFDDQFSVERPDGSNFTLKIRSTKLEDSAMYFCASLRRQGMNEQFFGPGTRLTVL.

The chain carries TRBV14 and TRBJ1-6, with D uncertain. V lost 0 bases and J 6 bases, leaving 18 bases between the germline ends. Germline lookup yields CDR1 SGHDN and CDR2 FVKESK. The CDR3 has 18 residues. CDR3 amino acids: CASSQEGGSRGRNSPLHF. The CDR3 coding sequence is TGTGCCAGCAGCCAAGAAGGCGGGTCACGAGGGCGTAATTCACCCCTCCACTTT.

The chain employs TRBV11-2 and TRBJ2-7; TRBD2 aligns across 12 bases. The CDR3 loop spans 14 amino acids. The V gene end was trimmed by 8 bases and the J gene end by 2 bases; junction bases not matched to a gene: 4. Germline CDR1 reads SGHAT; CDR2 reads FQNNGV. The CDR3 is CASGRTSGAYEQYF. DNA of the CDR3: TGTGCCAGCGGTCGGACTAGCGGGGCCTACGAGCAGTACTTC.

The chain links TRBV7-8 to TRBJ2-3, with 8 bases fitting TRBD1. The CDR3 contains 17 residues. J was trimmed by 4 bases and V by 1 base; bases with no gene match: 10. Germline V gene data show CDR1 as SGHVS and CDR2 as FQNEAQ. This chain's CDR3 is CASSLGSPGQAADTQYF. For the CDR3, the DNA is TGTGCCAGCAGCTTAGGCAGCCCGGGACAGGCTGCAGATACGCAGTATTTT.

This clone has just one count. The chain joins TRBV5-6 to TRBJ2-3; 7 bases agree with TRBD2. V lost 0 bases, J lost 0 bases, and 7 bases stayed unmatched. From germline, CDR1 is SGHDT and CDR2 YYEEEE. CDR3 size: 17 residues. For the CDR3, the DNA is TGTGCCAGCAGCTTGGTACCCCTAGCGGCTAGCACAGATACGCAGTATTTT. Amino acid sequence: CASSLVPLAASTDTQYF.

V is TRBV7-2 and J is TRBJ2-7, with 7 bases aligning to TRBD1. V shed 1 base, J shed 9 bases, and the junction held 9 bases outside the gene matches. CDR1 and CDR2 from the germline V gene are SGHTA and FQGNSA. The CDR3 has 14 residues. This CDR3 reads CASSLGQGPLGQYF. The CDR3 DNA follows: TGTGCCAGCAGCTTAGGACAGGGTCCCCTAGGGCAGTACTTC. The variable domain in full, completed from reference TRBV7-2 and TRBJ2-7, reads GAGVSQSPSNKVTEKGKDVELRCDPISGHTALYWYRQSLGQGLEFLIYFQGNSAPDKSGLPSDRFSAERTGGSVSTLTIQRTQQEDSAVYLCASSLGQGPLGQYFGPGTRLTVT.

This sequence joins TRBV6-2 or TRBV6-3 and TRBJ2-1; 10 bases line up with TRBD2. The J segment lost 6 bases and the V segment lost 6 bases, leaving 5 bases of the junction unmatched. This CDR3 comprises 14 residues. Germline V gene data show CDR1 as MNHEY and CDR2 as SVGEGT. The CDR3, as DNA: TGTGCCAGCAGCCTGCTAGCGGGAGTCAATGAGCAGTTCTTC. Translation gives CASSLLAGVNEQFF.

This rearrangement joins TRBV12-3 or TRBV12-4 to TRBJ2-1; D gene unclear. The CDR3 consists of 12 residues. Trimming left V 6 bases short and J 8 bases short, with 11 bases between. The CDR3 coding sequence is TGTGCCAGCAGCGGCTTGGCGGATGAGCAGTTCTTC. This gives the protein CASSGLADEQFF.

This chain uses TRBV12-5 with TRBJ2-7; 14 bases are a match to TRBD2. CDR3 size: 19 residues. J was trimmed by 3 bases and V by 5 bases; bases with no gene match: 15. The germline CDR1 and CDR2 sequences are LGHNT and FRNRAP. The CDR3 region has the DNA TGTGCTAGTGGTACCACCGGGACTAGCGGGAGTGGGGAGGTCTACGAGCAGTACTTC. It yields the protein CASGTTGTSGSGEVYEQYF.

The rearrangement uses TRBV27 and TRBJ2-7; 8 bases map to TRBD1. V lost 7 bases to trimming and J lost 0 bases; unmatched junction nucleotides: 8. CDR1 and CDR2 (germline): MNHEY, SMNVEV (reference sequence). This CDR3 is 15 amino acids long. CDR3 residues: CASISKGTGSYEQYF. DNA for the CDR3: TGTGCCAGCATCTCTAAAGGGACAGGCTCCTACGAGCAGTACTTC.

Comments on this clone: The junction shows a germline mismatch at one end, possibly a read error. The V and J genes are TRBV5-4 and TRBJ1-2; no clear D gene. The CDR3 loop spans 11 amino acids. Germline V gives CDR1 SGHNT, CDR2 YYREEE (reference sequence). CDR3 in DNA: TGTGCCAGCAGCTTCGAAACAGTTTTATGGTGG. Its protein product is CASSFETVLWW.

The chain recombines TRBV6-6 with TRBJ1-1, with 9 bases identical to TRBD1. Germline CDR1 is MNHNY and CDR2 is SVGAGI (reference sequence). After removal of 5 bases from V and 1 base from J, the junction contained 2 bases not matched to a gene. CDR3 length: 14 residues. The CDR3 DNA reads TGTGCCAGCAGTCCGGGACAGGGGAACACTGAAGCTTTCTTT. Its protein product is CASSPGQGNTEAFF.

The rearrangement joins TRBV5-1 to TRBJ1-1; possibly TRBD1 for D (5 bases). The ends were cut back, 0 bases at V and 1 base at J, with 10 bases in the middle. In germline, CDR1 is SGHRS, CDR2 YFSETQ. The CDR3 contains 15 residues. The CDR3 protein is CASSLVGEGNTEAFF. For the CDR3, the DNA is TGCGCCAGCAGCTTGGTGGGGGAGGGGAACACTGAAGCTTTCTTT. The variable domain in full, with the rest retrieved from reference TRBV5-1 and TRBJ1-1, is KAGVTQTPRYLIKTRGQQVTLSCSPISGHRSVSWYQQTPGQGLQFLFEYFSETQRNKGNFPGRFSGRQFSNSRSEMNVSTLELGDSALYLCASSLVGEGNTEAFFGQGTRLTVV.

CDR3 bases: TGCGCCAGCAGCTTGGGGACTAGCGGGATAGAGACCCAGTACTTC. It specifies CASSLGTSGIETQYF. The chain joins TRBV5-1 to TRBJ2-5; 12 nucleotides match TRBD2. The CDR3 is 15 amino acids. V shed 0 bases and J 4 bases; nucleotides not matched to a gene: 1. Germline CDR1 reads SGHRS; CDR2 reads YFSETQ.

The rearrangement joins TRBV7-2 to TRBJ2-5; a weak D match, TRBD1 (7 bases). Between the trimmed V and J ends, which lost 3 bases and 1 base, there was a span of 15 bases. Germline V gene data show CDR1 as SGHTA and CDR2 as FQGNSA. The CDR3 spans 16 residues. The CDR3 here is CASSFEDRTIQETQYF. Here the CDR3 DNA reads TGTGCCAGCAGCTTTGAGGACAGGACTATCCAAGAGACCCAGTACTTC.

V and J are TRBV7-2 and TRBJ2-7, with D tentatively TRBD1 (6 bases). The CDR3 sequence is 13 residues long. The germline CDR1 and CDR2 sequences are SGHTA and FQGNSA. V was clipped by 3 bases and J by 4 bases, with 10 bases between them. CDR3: CASSFSQGYEQYF. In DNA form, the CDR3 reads TGTGCCAGCAGCTTCAGCCAGGGGTACGAGCAGTACTTC.

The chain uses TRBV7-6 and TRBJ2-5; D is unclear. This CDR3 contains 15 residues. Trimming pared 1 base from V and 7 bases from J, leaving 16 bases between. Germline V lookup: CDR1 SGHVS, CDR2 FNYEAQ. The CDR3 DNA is TGTGCCAGCAGCTTAGATCCTCTAGTCCATCGGACCCAGTACTTC. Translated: CASSLDPLVHRTQYF.

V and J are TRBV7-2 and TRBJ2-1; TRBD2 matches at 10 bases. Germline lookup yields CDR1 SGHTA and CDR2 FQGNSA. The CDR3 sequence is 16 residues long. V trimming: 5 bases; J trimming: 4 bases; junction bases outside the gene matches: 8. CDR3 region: CASSPEGLAVYNEQFF. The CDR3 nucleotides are TGTGCCAGCAGCCCAGAAGGACTAGCGGTTTACAATGAGCAGTTCTTC.

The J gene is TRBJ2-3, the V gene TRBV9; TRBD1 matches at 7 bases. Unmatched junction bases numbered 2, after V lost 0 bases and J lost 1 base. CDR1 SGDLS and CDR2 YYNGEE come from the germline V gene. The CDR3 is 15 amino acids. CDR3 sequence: CASSVDRGGTDTQYF. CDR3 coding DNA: TGTGCCAGCAGCGTAGACAGGGGAGGCACAGATACGCAGTATTTT.

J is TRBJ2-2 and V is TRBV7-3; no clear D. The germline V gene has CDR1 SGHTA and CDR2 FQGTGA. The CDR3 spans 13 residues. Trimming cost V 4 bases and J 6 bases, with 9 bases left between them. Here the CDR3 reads CASSSQSPGELFF. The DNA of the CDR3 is TGTGCCAGCAGCTCCCAGTCGCCCGGGGAGCTGTTTTTT.

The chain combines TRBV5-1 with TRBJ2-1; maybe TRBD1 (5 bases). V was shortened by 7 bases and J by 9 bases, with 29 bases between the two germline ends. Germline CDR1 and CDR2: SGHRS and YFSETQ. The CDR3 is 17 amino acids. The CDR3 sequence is CASGPGTGIVRIAEQFF. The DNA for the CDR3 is TGCGCCAGCGGACCCGGAACAGGTATAGTACGGATTGCTGAGCAGTTCTTC.

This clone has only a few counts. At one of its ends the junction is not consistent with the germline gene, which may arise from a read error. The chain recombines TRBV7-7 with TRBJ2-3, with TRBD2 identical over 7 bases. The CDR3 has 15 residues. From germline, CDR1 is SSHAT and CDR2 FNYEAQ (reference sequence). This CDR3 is CASSLAGGSADTQYF. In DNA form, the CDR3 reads TGTGCTAGCAGCTTAGCTGGCGGGAGTGCAGATACGCAGTATTTT. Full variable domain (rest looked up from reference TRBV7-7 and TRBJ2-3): GAGVSQSPRYKVTKRGQDVTLRCDPISSHATLYWYQQALGQGPEFLTYFNYEAQPDKSGLPSDRFSAERPEGSISTLTIQRTEQRDSAMYRCASSLAGGSADTQYFGPGTRLTVL.

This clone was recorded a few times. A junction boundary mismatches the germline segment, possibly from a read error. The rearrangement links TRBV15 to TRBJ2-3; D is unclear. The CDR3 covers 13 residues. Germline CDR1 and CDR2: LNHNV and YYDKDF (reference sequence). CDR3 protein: CATSRDARNTQNF. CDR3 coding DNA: TGTGCCACCAGCAGAGATGCCCGAAATACGCAGAATTTT.